Listed below are T cell receptor beta chains from one sample, sequenced in a study of T cell clones after liver transplantation. Repertoires were generated with immunoSEQ multiplex PCR, while TCRdb's copy carries only in-frame clones and drops some. The sample has roughly 40,000 clones; 86% are singletons. The specimen was CD4+ T cells from blood, collected 24 months after liver transplant. All receptors come from a human patient who received a liver transplant. The graft donor may account for some of the T cells. The CDR3 runs from the conserved cysteine through the conserved F or W.

v_gene: TRBV15; j_gene: TRBJ1-2; len: 15; CDR3aa: CATSPRLEGVYGYTF
v_gene: TRBV5-1; j_gene: TRBJ2-1; len: 11; CDR3aa: CASSRTGEQFF
v_gene: TRBV19; j_gene: TRBJ2-3; len: 16; CDR3aa: CASSIRPAGELGTQYF
v_gene: TRBV4-1; j_gene: TRBJ2-5; len: 14; CDR3aa: CASSQSGTEETQYF
v_gene: TRBV19; j_gene: TRBJ2-3; len: 17; CDR3aa: CASSIVGHQLGIDTQYF
v_gene: TRBV11-3; j_gene: TRBJ2-6; len: 16; CDR3aa: CASSLAGTAGANVLTF
v_gene: TRBV7-2; j_gene: TRBJ1-1; len: 15; CDR3aa: CASSLGGQGGTEAFF
v_gene: TRBV2; j_gene: TRBJ1-5; len: 14; CDR3aa: CASSGQRDNQPQHF
v_gene: TRBV7-2; j_gene: TRBJ2-1; len: 18; CDR3aa: CASSFLTHLSGGSNEQFF
v_gene: TRBV25-1; j_gene: TRBJ1-4; len: 13; CDR3aa: CASSERGGEKLFF
v_gene: TRBV7-6; j_gene: TRBJ2-5; len: 14; CDR3aa: CASSLMGGQETQYF
v_gene: TRBV9; j_gene: TRBJ2-2; len: 15; CDR3aa: CASSVAGGNTGELFF
v_gene: TRBV28; j_gene: TRBJ2-7; len: 14; CDR3aa: CASSWGQKNYEQYF
v_gene: TRBV7-2; j_gene: TRBJ2-2; len: 17; CDR3aa: CASSLNRDRTSTGELFF
v_gene: TRBV6-1; j_gene: TRBJ2-1; len: 13; CDR3aa: CASNLQGSGEQFF
v_gene: TRBV28; j_gene: TRBJ2-7; len: 13; CDR3aa: CASNTGGTYEQYF
v_gene: TRBV7-2; j_gene: TRBJ1-5; len: 11; CDR3aa: CASSLPKPQHF
v_gene: TRBV15; j_gene: TRBJ1-6; len: 17; CDR3aa: CATSTRQGARNNSPLHF
v_gene: TRBV11-2; j_gene: TRBJ2-3; len: 15; CDR3aa: CASSPPGPYTDTQYF
v_gene: TRBV10-3; j_gene: TRBJ2-3; len: 16; CDR3aa: CATGTSGRGGTDTQYF
v_gene: TRBV7-8; j_gene: TRBJ2-2; len: 15; CDR3aa: CASSLVGVGAGELFF
v_gene: TRBV4-1; j_gene: TRBJ1-4; len: 14; CDR3aa: CASSFDRAGGKLFF
v_gene: TRBV9; j_gene: TRBJ2-1; len: 15; CDR3aa: CASSSMTGVGNEQFF
v_gene: TRBV18; j_gene: TRBJ1-2; len: 17; CDR3aa: CASSPVEGQGSYYGYTF
v_gene: TRBV2; j_gene: TRBJ2-2; len: 12; CDR3aa: CASRKFQGELFF
v_gene: TRBV9; j_gene: TRBJ2-7; len: 16; CDR3aa: CASSVGGLAASYEQYF
v_gene: TRBV5-6; j_gene: TRBJ1-2; len: 15; CDR3aa: CASSLVPGGNYGYTF
v_gene: TRBV18; j_gene: TRBJ2-1; len: 15; CDR3aa: CASSRQGEANNEQFF
v_gene: TRBV19; j_gene: TRBJ1-1; len: 15; CDR3aa: CASTGGSRGNTEAFF
v_gene: TRBV6-6; j_gene: TRBJ1-1; len: 11; CDR3aa: CASSYSKEAFF
v_gene: TRBV25-1; j_gene: TRBJ1-2; len: 15; CDR3aa: CASSAPGTGGFGYTF